This T cell receptor (beta chain) was identified in a study of shared clonotypes between healthy human individuals. The study, taken as a whole, reports: Non-shared clonotypes had lower generation probabilities than those shared by all four donors.

Researchers ran the assay at a deep level. Method: immunoSEQ multiplex PCR; TCRdb's copy keeps in-frame clones and lacks some. This sample has approximately 1.1 million clones, with around 82% found just once. Points on this clone: Its antigen is unknown.

CDR1 GTSNPN and CDR2 SVGIG come from the germline V gene (reference sequence). Trimming took 2 bases from V and 7 from J, leaving 13 bases between them. The CDR3 spans 13 residues. This chain connects TRBV30 to TRBJ2-3; D might be TRBD2 (6 bases). Sequencing was carried out using memory CD4+ T cells from PBMCs. Subset defined: CD45RA-negative fraction. The clonotype was recovered from a man between 18 and 35 years old in good health. Some clones in this sample may be carry-over from other donors' samples. CDR3 bases: TGTGCCTGGAGTCGGACTGGCGGGAATACGCAGTATTTT. Its protein is CAWSRTGGNTQYF. The complete variable domain, with remaining parts taken from reference TRBV30 and TRBJ2-3, reads SQTIHQWPATLVQPVGSPLSLECTVEGTSNPNLYWYRQAAGRGLQLLFYSVGIGQISSEVPQNLSASRPQDRQFILSSKKLLLSDSGFYLCAWSRTGGNTQYFGPGTRLTVL.